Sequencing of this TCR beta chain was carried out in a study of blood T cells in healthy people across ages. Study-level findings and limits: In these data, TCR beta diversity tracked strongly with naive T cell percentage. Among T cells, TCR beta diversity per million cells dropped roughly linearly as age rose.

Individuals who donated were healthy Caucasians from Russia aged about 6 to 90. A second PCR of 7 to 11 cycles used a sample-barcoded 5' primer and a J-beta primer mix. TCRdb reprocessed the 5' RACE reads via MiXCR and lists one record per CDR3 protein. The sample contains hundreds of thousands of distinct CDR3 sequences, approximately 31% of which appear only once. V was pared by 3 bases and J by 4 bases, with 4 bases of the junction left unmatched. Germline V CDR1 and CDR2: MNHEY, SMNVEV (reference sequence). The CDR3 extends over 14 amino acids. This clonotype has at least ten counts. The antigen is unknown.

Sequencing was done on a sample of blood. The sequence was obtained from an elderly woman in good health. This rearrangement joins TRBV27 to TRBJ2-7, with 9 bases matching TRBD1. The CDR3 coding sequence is TGTGCCAGCAGTTTCGGGGACAGGGTGTACGAGCAGTACTTC. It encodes CASSFGDRVYEQYF.